This TCR beta chain stems from a study of cytotoxic CD8 clonotypes in ibrutinib-treated CLL. Only in-frame clones appear in the TCRdb table, and some are missing; sequencing was by immunoSEQ multiplex PCR. The sample shows about 150,000 clones, more than 75% of them seen only once. V lost 0 bases, J lost 2 bases, and 0 bases stayed unmatched. The length of the CDR3 is 16 residues. CDR1 is SGHTA and CDR2 is FQGNSA in the germline V gene. This specimen was PBMCs, taken after 24 months of ibrutinib treatment. The sequence was obtained from a human donor with chronic lymphocytic leukemia. The chain is built from TRBV7-2 and TRBJ2-1; TRBD2 aligns across 11 bases. CDR3 protein: CASSLASGGAYNEQFF. CDR3 DNA sequence: TGTGCCAGCAGCTTAGCTAGCGGGGGGGCCTACAATGAGCAGTTCTTC.